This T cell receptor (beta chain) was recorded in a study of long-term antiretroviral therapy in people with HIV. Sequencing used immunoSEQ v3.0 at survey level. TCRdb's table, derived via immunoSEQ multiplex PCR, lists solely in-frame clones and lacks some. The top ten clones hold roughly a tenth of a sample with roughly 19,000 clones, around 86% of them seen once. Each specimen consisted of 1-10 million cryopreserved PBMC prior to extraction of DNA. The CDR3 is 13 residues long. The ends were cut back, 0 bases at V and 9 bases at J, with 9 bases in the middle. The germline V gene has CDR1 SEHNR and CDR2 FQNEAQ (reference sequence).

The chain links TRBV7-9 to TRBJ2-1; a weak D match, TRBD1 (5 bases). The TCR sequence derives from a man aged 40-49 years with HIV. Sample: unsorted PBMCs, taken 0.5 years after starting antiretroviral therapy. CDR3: CASSLASQGEQFF. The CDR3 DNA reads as TGTGCCAGCAGCTTAGCGTCCCAGGGTGAGCAGTTCTTC. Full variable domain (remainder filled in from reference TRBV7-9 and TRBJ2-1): DTGVSQNPRHKITKRGQNVTFRCDPISEHNRLYWYRQTLGQGPEFLTYFQNEAQLEKSRLLSDRFSAERPKGSFSTLEIQRTEQGDSAMYLCASSLASQGEQFFGPGTRLTVL.